These T cell receptor beta chains were read from a single sample in a study of shared clonotypes between healthy human individuals. This table comes from immunoSEQ multiplex PCR, and its TCRdb copy is limited to in-frame clones, with some not included. The sample shows about 2.4 million clones, around nine tenths of them seen only once. Source material: naive CD4+ T cells sorted from blood. The receptors here all came from a man younger than 35 in good health. Each CDR3 is given without its conserved first and last residue. A D gene is named only where the DNA matches it firmly. Clone size is not always given. Where it is, it says once, few, many or a class for expanded clones.

>.|TRBV6-5|TRBD2|TRBJ2-5
ASSQTAGGAQY
>few|TRBV15|.|TRBJ1-5
ATSRDAGSNQPQH
>.|TRBV7-3|.|TRBJ1-4
ASSPPGRGGTGEKLF
>.|TRBV6-5|.|TRBJ1-5
ASSYDGNQPQH
>once|TRBV7-2|TRBD1|TRBJ2-7
ASSHRQGWYEQY
>.|TRBV7-6|.|TRBJ2-7
ASSSQPTGTYEQY
>once|TRBV5-1|.|TRBJ2-7
ASSLVRGLKPTLLGDEQY
>.|TRBV4-2|TRBD2|TRBJ2-1
ASSQDRILAFYNEQF
>.|TRBV25-1|TRBD2|TRBJ2-2
ATEGLAGGPGTGELF
>.|TRBV6-5|.|TRBJ2-4
ASKNVAKNIQY
>.|TRBV5-4|.|TRBJ2-7
ASSWPGLYQEQY
>.|TRBV2|TRBD1|TRBJ1-4
ASSVDRVGEKLF
>.|TRBV7-9|.|TRBJ1-4
ASSLAGATIPEKLF
>.|TRBV9|TRBD1|TRBJ2-1
ASSTLGQTYNEQF
>.|TRBV28|.|TRBJ2-7
ASTLPSLREQY
>.|TRBV27|.|TRBJ2-5
ASRARTRVTQY
>.|TRBV19|.|TRBJ2-1
ASSIGGPNEQF
>.|TRBV7-2|TRBD1|TRBJ2-1
ASSPIRPPGGEQF
>.|TRBV5-1|TRBD1|TRBJ1-5
ASSPGTDSNQPQH
>.|TRBV18|TRBD1|TRBJ2-1
ASSSPGQGPNEQF
>.|TRBV28|.|TRBJ2-5
ASSFGSGYQETQY
>once|TRBV12-5|.|TRBJ2-7
ASGLVLSGTPYEQY
>.|TRBV5-3|.|TRBJ1-5
ARSLRDKPGSNQPQH
>once|TRBV19|.|TRBJ1-4
ASSIYRAETNEKLF
>.|TRBV6-5|.|TRBJ1-4
ASSYRDSTNEKLF
>.|TRBV6-5|.|TRBJ2-1
ASSYVYSHNEQF
>.|TRBV6-1|TRBD2|TRBJ2-7
ASSEGSLEGGRANPQFYEQY
>.|TRBV5-1|TRBD1|TRBJ2-5
ASRSQGSGGRETQY